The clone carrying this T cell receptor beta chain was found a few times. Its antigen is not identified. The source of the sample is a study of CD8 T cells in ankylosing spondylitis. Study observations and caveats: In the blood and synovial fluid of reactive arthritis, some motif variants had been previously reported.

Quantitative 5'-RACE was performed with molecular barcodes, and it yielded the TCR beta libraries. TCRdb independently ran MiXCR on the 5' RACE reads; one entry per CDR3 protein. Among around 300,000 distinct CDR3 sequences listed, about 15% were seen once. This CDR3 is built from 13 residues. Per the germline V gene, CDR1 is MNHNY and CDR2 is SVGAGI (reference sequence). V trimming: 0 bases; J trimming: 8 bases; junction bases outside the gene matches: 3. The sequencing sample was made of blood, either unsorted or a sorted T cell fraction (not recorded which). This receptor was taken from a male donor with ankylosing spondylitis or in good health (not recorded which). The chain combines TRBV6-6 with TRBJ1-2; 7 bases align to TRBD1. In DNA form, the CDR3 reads TGTGCCAGCAGTTACTCGACAGGGCCGGGCTACACCTTC. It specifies CASSYSTGPGYTF.